These 17 T cell receptor beta chains came from one sample sequenced in a study of control samples from healthy donors and cancer patients. Assay: immunoSEQ multiplex PCR; the TCRdb copy retains only in-frame clones and omits some. Here the sample spans 150,000 to 200,000 clones, more than 90% being singletons. The sequenced sample was blood. The source is a man younger than 45 in good health.

The chain employs TRBV2 and TRBJ2-7; unclear D gene. The V gene's germline CDR1 is SNHLY and CDR2 FYNNEI. The V end was cut by 2 bases, the J end by 0 bases, with 11 bases between. The CDR3 length is 15 residues. CDR3 bases: TGTGCCAGCAGTGAATCAACGGGTAGCTCCTACGAGCAGTACTTC. This sequence encodes CASSESTGSSYEQYF.

CDR3 loop: CASNRGHGTGVETQYF. The CDR3 bases are TGTGCCAGCAACAGAGGACATGGGACAGGGGTGGAGACCCAGTACTTC. The chain joins TRBV9 to TRBJ2-5, with 10 bases aligning to TRBD1. The germline gives CDR1 SGDLS, CDR2 YYNGEE. V trimming: 6 bases; J trimming: 5 bases; junction bases outside the gene matches: 13. This CDR3 contains 16 residues.

This rearrangement joins TRBV4-2 to TRBJ1-5; possibly TRBD1 for D (5 bases). V was pared by 2 bases and J by 7 bases, with 9 bases between. This CDR3 is built from 13 residues. Germline V gene data show CDR1 as LGHNA and CDR2 as YNFKEQ. The CDR3 loop reads CASSQRWGQPQHF. In DNA, the CDR3 is TGTGCCAGCAGCCAAAGGTGGGGGCAGCCCCAGCATTTT.

The chain carries TRBV27 and TRBJ1-6, with D tentatively TRBD1 (5 bases). The germline V gene has CDR1 MNHEY and CDR2 SMNVEV (reference sequence). This CDR3 is built from 16 residues. V was trimmed by 6 bases and J by 5 bases, leaving 17 bases between them. DNA for the CDR3: TGTGCCAGCAGAAAAGGGACGGGGAGAGATAATTCACCCCTCCACTTT. It is translated as CASRKGTGRDNSPLHF.

This rearrangement joins TRBV5-8 to TRBJ2-7, with D possibly TRBD1 on 6 matching bases. Trimming took 1 base from V and 3 from J, leaving 17 bases between them. The CDR3 runs 16 residues. Looked up from germline, CDR1 is SGHTS and CDR2 is YDEGEE. DNA of the CDR3: TGTGCCAGCAGCTTGAATGACAGGTTGAAGGGCTACGAGCAGTACTTC. Translation: CASSLNDRLKGYEQYF.

This clone was observed once. V usage is TRBV7-9 and J usage is TRBJ1-1; D is perhaps TRBD1 (5 bases). V lost 0 bases to trimming and J lost 8 bases, with 10 bases between them. The CDR3 spans 13 residues. Germline assignment: CDR1 SEHNR and CDR2 FQNEAQ (reference sequence). CDR3 sequence reads: CASSLAPGLEAFF. The CDR3 coding sequence is TGTGCCAGCAGCTTAGCCCCAGGGTTAGAAGCTTTCTTT.

This chain connects TRBV5-6 to TRBJ2-3; D gene unclear. The germline V gene encodes CDR1 SGHDT and CDR2 YYEEEE. Trimming left V 2 bases short and J 1 base short, with 5 bases between. CDR3 size: 13 residues. The chain's CDR3 is CASSFTRTDTQYF. CDR3 nucleotide sequence: TGTGCCAGCAGCTTTACCCGCACAGATACGCAGTATTTT.

This rearrangement joins TRBV7-3 to TRBJ2-3; TRBD2 is a possible D gene (7 bases). Looked up from germline, CDR1 is SGHTA and CDR2 is FQGTGA. The ends were cut back, 4 bases at V and 4 bases at J, with 18 bases in the middle. This CDR3 has 16 amino acids. This chain's CDR3 is CASSSPGRGEADTQYF. CDR3 nucleotide sequence: TGTGCCAGCAGCTCGCCAGGGAGGGGGGAAGCAGATACGCAGTATTTT.

This clone came up a few times. The chain couples TRBV4-3 to TRBJ1-5, with unresolved D. Germline loops: CDR1 LGHNA, CDR2 YSLEER. V lost 3 bases and J 5 bases, leaving 14 bases between the germline ends. There are 15 residues in the CDR3. CDR3 amino acids: CASSQEDRPDQPQHF. CDR3 bases: TGCGCCAGCAGCCAGGAGGACCGACCAGATCAGCCCCAGCATTTT.

The chain carries TRBV29-1 and TRBJ1-2; 9 positions match TRBD1. Per the germline V gene, CDR1 is SQVTM and CDR2 is ANQGSEA. V lost 4 bases and J lost 4; bases outside the gene matches: 10. This CDR3 is built from 15 residues. CDR3 amino acids: CSVGTGTGTGYGYTF. The CDR3 DNA reads as TGCAGCGTTGGAACCGGGACAGGGACAGGCTATGGCTACACCTTC.

Details on this clone: This same CDR3 is encoded by further DNA sequences in the sample. The chain combines TRBV27 with TRBJ1-2; 7 positions agree with TRBD1. V shed 3 bases, J shed 7 bases, and the junction held 5 bases outside the gene matches. The CDR3 runs 13 residues. The germline V gene has CDR1 MNHEY and CDR2 SMNVEV (reference sequence). For the CDR3, the DNA is TGTGCCAGCAGTTTCGGGCAGGGGGGTGGCTACACCTTC. The encoded protein is CASSFGQGGGYTF.

The gene calls are TRBV27 and TRBJ2-6, with 7 bases lining up with TRBD2. V lost 7 bases to trimming and J lost 0 bases; unmatched junction nucleotides: 3. The CDR3 loop spans 15 amino acids. In germline, CDR1 is MNHEY, CDR2 SMNVEV (reference sequence). As DNA, the CDR3 is TGTGCCAGCACCCCGGGGGGCTCTGGGGCCAACGTCCTGACTTTC. The encoded protein is CASTPGGSGANVLTF.

CDR3 residues: CASSFTNCRDRGRGCGYTF. CDR3 sequence (DNA): TGTGCCAGCAGCTTTACCAACTGCCGGGACAGGGGGCGCGGTTGTGGCTACACCTTC. V is TRBV7-2 and J is TRBJ1-2; 12 positions match TRBD1. The CDR3 sequence is 19 residues long. Germline V lookup: CDR1 SGHTA, CDR2 FQGNSA. The ends lost 3 bases at V and 7 bases at J; junction bases unmatched: 18.

The J gene is TRBJ1-2, the V gene TRBV5-1; D possibly corresponds to TRBD1 (6 bases). V was pared by 1 base and J by 14 bases, with 18 bases between. The germline V gene has CDR1 SGHRS and CDR2 YFSETQ. The CDR3 length is 13 residues. The CDR3 sequence is CASSLTAEDSRTF. The CDR3 nucleotides read TGCGCCAGCAGCTTGACTGCGGAGGACAGTAGAACCTTC.

The V call is TRBV4-2, the J call TRBJ1-5, with D perhaps matching TRBD1 (6 bases). Germline CDR1 and CDR2: LGHNA and YNFKEQ. The CDR3 is 14 amino acids. Trimming stripped 0 bases from V and 7 bases from J, with 10 bases between. The CDR3 region is CASSQEAGDQPQHF. CDR3 sequence (DNA): TGTGCCAGCAGCCAAGAGGCAGGGGACCAGCCCCAGCATTTT.

The CDR3 DNA reads TGTGCCAGCAGCTTACCGCCTGAGACCCAGTACTTC. This codes for CASSLPPETQYF. The chain employs TRBV7-9 and TRBJ2-5; D is undetermined. Germline CDR1 SEHNR, CDR2 FQNEAQ (reference sequence). The V end was cut by 2 bases, the J end by 5 bases, with 6 bases between. The length of the CDR3 is 12 residues.

This chain connects TRBV12-5 to TRBJ2-1; D uncertain. The length of the CDR3 is 12 residues. From germline, CDR1 is LGHNT and CDR2 FRNRAP. Trimming left V 1 base short and J 9 bases short, with 7 bases between. As DNA, the CDR3 is TGTGCTAGTGGTTTGGGGTGGAGTGAGCAGTTCTTC. Protein: CASGLGWSEQFF.